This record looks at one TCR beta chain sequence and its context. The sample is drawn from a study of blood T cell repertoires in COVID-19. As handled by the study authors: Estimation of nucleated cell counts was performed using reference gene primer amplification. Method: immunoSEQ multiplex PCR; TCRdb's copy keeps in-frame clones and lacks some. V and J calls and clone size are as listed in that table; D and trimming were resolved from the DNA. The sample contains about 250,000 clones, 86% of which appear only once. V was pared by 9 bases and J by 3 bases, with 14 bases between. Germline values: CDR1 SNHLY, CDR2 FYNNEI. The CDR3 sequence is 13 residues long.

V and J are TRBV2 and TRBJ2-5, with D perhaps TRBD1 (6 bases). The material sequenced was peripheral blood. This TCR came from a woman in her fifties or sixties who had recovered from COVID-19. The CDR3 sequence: CASQLQGEETQYF. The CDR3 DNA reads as TGTGCCAGTCAACTACAGGGAGAAGAGACCCAGTACTTC.